One TCR beta chain is described in this entry. Germline CDR1 and CDR2: MDHEN and SYDVKM. CDR3 size: 19 residues. V shed 4 bases and J 1 base; nucleotides not matched to a gene: 14. These data belong to a study of tumor-infiltrating lymphocytes in primary liver carcinoma. TCR beta cDNA was reverse-transcribed from approximately 0.45 ug of total RNA. The reaction used a constant-region primer and ProtoScript II reverse transcriptase. Slightly modified ARM-PCR, run as three nested multiplex PCR rounds, produced the TCR beta libraries. The first two PCR rounds used TRBV1-TRBV30 forward primers with a C-beta reverse primer, 10 cycles each. TCRdb itself ran the multiplex PCR reads through MiXCR, one entry per CDR3 protein. The table records roughly 330,000 distinct CDR3 sequences, less than 70% of them present only once. It was unsorted whole blood that yielded blood RNA, and germline DNA was also extracted.

This TCR was sampled from a man aged 40-50 years with primary liver carcinoma and hepatitis B virus infection. Sequenced: peripheral blood. J is TRBJ2-3 and V is TRBV28; the match to TRBD1 covers 10 bases. The CDR3 DNA follows: TGTGCCAGCAGTTCTCTCAGAGACAGGGGGCGTGTGGGCACAGATACGCAGTATTTT. Amino acid sequence: CASSSLRDRGRVGTDTQYF.